This TCR beta chain was retrieved from a study of CD8 T cells in Susac syndrome. Study context: Treatment at blood withdrawal was none, corticosteroids, or intravenous immunoglobulin alone in Susac syndrome patients.

This clonotype was picked up one time. This CDR3 comprises 16 residues. In germline, CDR1 is DFQATT, CDR2 SNEGSKA (reference sequence). Trimming shortened V by 0 bases and J by 3 bases, and 16 bases separated the two germline ends. The diagnostic criteria were recently defined, and patients with Susac syndrome met them for definite or probable disease. Random hexamers were used to reverse transcribe an amount of about 0.45 to 1 ug RNA. TCRdb redid the calling of the immunoSEQ multiplex PCR reads with MiXCR, one entry per CDR3 protein. The sample yields 150,000 to 200,000 distinct CDR3 sequences, roughly nine tenths seen once.

The source material was CD4+ T cells from PBMCs. The clonotype originates from a human donor with Susac syndrome. This chain joins TRBV20-1 and TRBJ2-3; D ambiguous. CDR3 sequence (DNA): TGCAGTGCTAGAGATAGGCCTAGAATTCTGACAGATACGCAGTATTTT. Its protein is CSARDRPRILTDTQYF.